This T cell receptor beta chain emerged from a study of T cells in Graves' hyperthyroidism and ophthalmopathy. About the study: Sampling of peripheral blood happened at initial diagnosis, prior to any treatment. The study's findings and limits: A model of 13 V-J features distinguished ophthalmopathy from stable hyperthyroidism.

From RNA transcripts, TCR beta CDR3 regions were amplified. During a first-round RT-PCR of the TCR CDR3, the HTBI primer set was used. TCRdb analysed the multiplex PCR reads with MiXCR anew, one entry per CDR3 protein. The sample yields fewer than 600,000 distinct CDR3 sequences, about 14% seen once. Newly diagnosed hyperthyroidism patients aged 18 to 65 years had disease lasting under 2 months. With 5 bases clipped from V and 0 bases from J, the junction kept 7 bases outside the gene matches. The CDR3 covers 16 residues. Germline CDR1 and CDR2: SEHNR and FQNEAQ (reference sequence). About this clonotype: Its antigen is not identified.

The source is a woman aged 35 to 49 with Graves' hyperthyroidism. Specimen: blood. The chain uses TRBV7-9 and TRBJ1-5, with 7 bases matching TRBD1. The CDR3: CASSQGQTNSNQPQHF. CDR3 coding DNA: TGTGCCAGCAGCCAGGGACAGACAAATAGCAATCAGCCCCAGCATTTT.